A selection of T cell receptor beta chains follows, all from one sample in a study of blood T cell repertoires in COVID-19. Repertoires were generated with immunoSEQ multiplex PCR, while TCRdb's copy carries only in-frame clones and drops some. The sample lists approximately 430,000 clones, roughly 85% seen once, with 1.4% in the top ten. Sequencing input: peripheral blood. These receptors all stem from a woman aged 30 to 39 with active or convalescent COVID-19. The CDR3 runs from the conserved cysteine through the conserved F or W. The order of the fields is D gene, clone size, J gene, V gene, CDR3 protein, CDR3 DNA. The D gene is left open where the match is weak. Clone size, where shown, is once, few, many, or a class for clones that have expanded.

d_call: TRBD2
clone_size: NA
j_call: TRBJ2-1
v_call: TRBV18
cdr3_aa: CASGTSGAYNEQFF
cdr3_nt: TGTGCCAGCGGAACTAGCGGAGCCTACAATGAGCAGTTCTTC

d_call: NA
clone_size: NA
j_call: TRBJ2-3
v_call: TRBV18
cdr3_aa: CASSPSSGGPITDTQYF
cdr3_nt: TGTGCCAGCTCGCCTTCTTCCGGGGGGCCAATCACAGATACGCAGTATTTT

d_call: TRBD2
clone_size: NA
j_call: TRBJ2-7
v_call: TRBV9
cdr3_aa: CASSAGGGSSYEQYF
cdr3_nt: TGTGCCAGCTCCGCTGGCGGGGGGAGCTCCTACGAGCAGTACTTC

d_call: NA
clone_size: NA
j_call: TRBJ2-7
v_call: TRBV19
cdr3_aa: CASSIGAGPYEQYF
cdr3_nt: TGTGCCAGTAGTATAGGAGCAGGGCCTTACGAGCAGTACTTC

d_call: NA
clone_size: once
j_call: TRBJ1-3
v_call: TRBV7-2
cdr3_aa: CASSLGGISGNTIYF
cdr3_nt: TGTGCCAGCAGCTTAGGGGGCATCTCTGGAAACACCATATATTTT

d_call: NA
clone_size: once
j_call: TRBJ1-2
v_call: TRBV18
cdr3_aa: CASSPEFGSGYGYTF
cdr3_nt: TGTGCCAGCTCACCAGAATTCGGGAGCGGCTATGGCTACACCTTC

d_call: TRBD1
clone_size: NA
j_call: TRBJ1-2
v_call: TRBV11-2
cdr3_aa: CASSFDRGGDGYTF
cdr3_nt: TGTGCCAGCAGCTTTGACAGGGGAGGGGATGGCTACACCTTC

d_call: NA
clone_size: NA
j_call: TRBJ1-2
v_call: TRBV2
cdr3_aa: CASSQLKDGDYGYTF
cdr3_nt: TGTGCCAGCAGTCAGCTTAAAGATGGAGACTATGGCTACACCTTC

d_call: NA
clone_size: NA
j_call: TRBJ1-2
v_call: TRBV6-1
cdr3_aa: CASSDVWQVRANYGYTF
cdr3_nt: TGTGCCAGCAGTGACGTATGGCAGGTTAGAGCTAACTATGGCTACACCTTC

d_call: NA
clone_size: NA
j_call: TRBJ1-5
v_call: TRBV19
cdr3_aa: CASNVADSNQPQHF
cdr3_nt: TGTGCCAGTAACGTCGCAGATAGCAATCAGCCCCAGCATTTT

d_call: NA
clone_size: NA
j_call: TRBJ1-3
v_call: TRBV7-9
cdr3_aa: CASSLDGAGDTIYF
cdr3_nt: TGTGCCAGCAGCTTAGATGGGGCTGGAGACACCATATATTTT

d_call: TRBD2
clone_size: NA
j_call: TRBJ2-7
v_call: TRBV3-1/TRBV3-2
cdr3_aa: CASSQEILAGYYEQYF
cdr3_nt: TGTGCCAGCAGCCAAGAAATTCTAGCGGGGTACTACGAGCAGTACTTC

d_call: NA
clone_size: NA
j_call: TRBJ1-6
v_call: TRBV13
cdr3_aa: CASSFRAGRAVRNSPLHF
cdr3_nt: TGTGCCAGCAGCTTCAGGGCTGGCAGGGCGGTCCGTAATTCACCCCTCCACTTT

d_call: NA
clone_size: NA
j_call: TRBJ2-7
v_call: TRBV2
cdr3_aa: CASSEGSGGSFEQYF
cdr3_nt: TGTGCCAGCAGTGAAGGCTCCGGAGGTTCTTTTGAGCAGTACTTC

d_call: NA
clone_size: NA
j_call: TRBJ1-1
v_call: TRBV12-3/TRBV12-4
cdr3_aa: CASSLVRDTEAFF
cdr3_nt: TGTGCCAGCAGTTTAGTTAGAGACACTGAAGCTTTCTTT

d_call: TRBD1
clone_size: NA
j_call: TRBJ2-6
v_call: TRBV7-2
cdr3_aa: CASSLRDRGLVGANVLTF
cdr3_nt: TGTGCCAGCAGCCTCCGGGACAGGGGGCTTGTTGGGGCCAACGTCCTGACTTTC

d_call: NA
clone_size: NA
j_call: TRBJ2-7
v_call: TRBV19
cdr3_aa: CASNKGLSPPRGYEQYF
cdr3_nt: TGTGCCAGTAACAAAGGCTTAAGCCCCCCCAGGGGTTACGAGCAGTACTTC

d_call: NA
clone_size: NA
j_call: TRBJ2-3
v_call: TRBV27
cdr3_aa: CASRDTRVAPTDTQYF
cdr3_nt: TGTGCCAGCAGGGATACTAGGGTTGCCCCCACAGATACGCAGTATTTT

d_call: TRBD2
clone_size: NA
j_call: TRBJ2-2
v_call: TRBV27
cdr3_aa: CASSKGLAGARELFF
cdr3_nt: TGTGCCAGCAGTAAAGGACTAGCGGGAGCCAGGGAGCTGTTTTTT

d_call: NA
clone_size: NA
j_call: TRBJ1-2
v_call: TRBV29-1
cdr3_aa: CSVLRGRDYGYTF
cdr3_nt: TGCAGCGTTTTAAGGGGCAGAGACTATGGCTACACCTTC

d_call: TRBD2
clone_size: NA
j_call: TRBJ2-7
v_call: TRBV7-9
cdr3_aa: CASSSNPGLSSYEQYF
cdr3_nt: TGTGCCAGCAGCTCCAATCCGGGACTAAGCTCCTACGAGCAGTACTTC

d_call: NA
clone_size: NA
j_call: TRBJ2-7
v_call: TRBV18
cdr3_aa: CASSPKRGTYEQYF
cdr3_nt: TGTGCCAGCTCACCGAAACGAGGAACCTACGAGCAGTACTTC

d_call: NA
clone_size: NA
j_call: TRBJ2-1
v_call: TRBV19
cdr3_aa: CASSIKGGGGVPYNEQFF
cdr3_nt: TGTGCCAGTAGTATAAAGGGAGGAGGCGGGGTCCCCTACAATGAGCAGTTCTTC

d_call: NA
clone_size: few
j_call: TRBJ2-1
v_call: TRBV3-1/TRBV3-2
cdr3_aa: CASSQDRGGNEQFF
cdr3_nt: TGTGCCAGCAGCCAAGACAGGGGTGGGAATGAGCAGTTCTTC

d_call: NA
clone_size: NA
j_call: TRBJ1-4
v_call: TRBV19
cdr3_aa: CASSKGGQFNEKLFF
cdr3_nt: TGTGCCAGTAGTAAGGGAGGGCAATTTAATGAAAAACTGTTTTTT